Below, 19 T cell receptor beta chains from the same sample are listed, as sequenced in a study of T cells in Graves' hyperthyroidism and ophthalmopathy. Amplified TCR beta CDR3 regions came from RNA transcripts. In the first-round RT-PCR of the TCR CDR3, the HTBI primer set was used. TCRdb analysed the multiplex PCR reads with MiXCR anew, one entry per CDR3 protein. The sample holds 650,000 to 700,000 distinct CDR3 sequences, about 18% seen once. The source material was blood. Receptor source: a man between 50 and 59 years old with Graves' hyperthyroidism.

V usage is TRBV28 and J usage is TRBJ2-5; 12 positions match TRBD2. This CDR3 region has 13 residues. The V gene's germline CDR1 is MDHEN and CDR2 SYDVKM. V was pared by 8 bases and J by 4 bases, with 2 bases of the junction left unmatched. The CDR3 region has the DNA TGTGCCAGCCGGACTAGCGGGATAGAGACCCAGTACTTC. Its protein product is CASRTSGIETQYF. Drawing the rest from reference TRBV28 and TRBJ2-5, the complete variable domain is DVKVTQSSRYLVKRTGEKVFLECVQDMDHENMFWYRQDPGLGLRLIYFSYDVKMKEKGDIPEGYSVSREKKERFSLILESASTNQTSMYLCASRTSGIETQYFGPGTRLLVL.

This clonotype was observed at least ten times. The chain employs TRBV12-3 or TRBV12-4 and TRBJ2-3; the match to TRBD2 covers 14 bases. The CDR3 loop spans 16 amino acids. V lost 8 bases to trimming and J lost 4 bases; unmatched junction nucleotides: 8. CDR3 coding DNA: TGTGCCAGCTCGACAGGGACTAGCGGGAGTGCAGATACGCAGTATTTT. Translating it yields CASSTGTSGSADTQYF.

As to this clonotype: This may arise from a read error, as a much more abundant clone is one base away. The rearrangement joins TRBV19 to TRBJ1-2; D might be TRBD1 (6 bases). V was cut by 8 bases and J by 5 bases, with 18 bases left in between. Looked up from germline, CDR1 is LNHDA and CDR2 is SQIVND (reference sequence). CDR3 size: 14 residues. The CDR3 DNA is TGTGCCAGTGGTGTGGACAGCGGTCAATATGGCTACACCTTC. Translated, it gives CASGVDSGQYGYTF. Full variable domain (outside the CDR3, taken from reference TRBV19 and TRBJ1-2): DGGITQSPKYLFRKEGQNVTLSCEQNLNHDAMYWYRQDPGQGLRLIYYSQIVNDFQKGDIAEGYSVSREKKESFPLTVTSAQKNPTAFYLCASGVDSGQYGYTFGSGTRLTVV.

This clonotype was observed many times. The chain couples TRBV28 to TRBJ1-2; no reliable D call. The ends were cut back, 4 bases at V and 5 bases at J, with 5 bases in the middle. Germline lookup yields CDR1 MDHEN and CDR2 SYDVKM. The CDR3 is 11 amino acids. CDR3 nucleotides: TGTGCCAGCAGTTCACAGTATGGCTACACCTTC. This gives the protein CASSSQYGYTF.

This clonotype was recorded many times. The rearrangement uses TRBV7-2 and TRBJ2-1; D gene unclear. CDR3 length equals 17 residues. V gave up 1 base and J gave up 4 bases, with 17 bases separating them. In germline, CDR1 is SGHTA, CDR2 FQGNSA. CDR3 in DNA: TGTGCCAGCAGCTTAGGAAAAAACGGTCTGCGGTACAATGAGCAGTTCTTC. Amino acids: CASSLGKNGLRYNEQFF.

This sequence joins TRBV9 and TRBJ2-3; D may be TRBD1 (5 bases). The CDR3 has 14 amino acids. V lost 0 bases and J 5 bases, leaving 10 bases between the germline ends. Germline V lookup: CDR1 SGDLS, CDR2 YYNGEE. CDR3 bases: TGTGCCAGCAGCGTAGGTAGGGGCAAAGATACGCAGTATTTT. This codes for CASSVGRGKDTQYF.

This chain uses TRBV20-1 with TRBJ2-2; TRBD2 might be the D (6 bases). The CDR3 length is 17 residues. Trimming cost V 0 bases and J 0 bases, with 14 bases left between them. Germline CDR1 DFQATT, CDR2 SNEGSKA (reference sequence). The CDR3 DNA sequence: TGCAGTGCTAGAGAATTCAACAGGAGGGCGAACACCGGGGAGCTGTTTTTT. It is translated as CSAREFNRRANTGELFF.

This clonotype has ten or more counts. CDR3 residues: CASRPDREGYGYTF. The CDR3 bases are TGTGCCAGCAGACCGGACAGGGAAGGCTATGGCTACACCTTC. V usage is TRBV6-2 or TRBV6-3 and J usage is TRBJ1-2, with 8 bases matching TRBD1. CDR1 is MNHEY, CDR2 SVGEGT, per germline. CDR3 length: 14 residues. V dropped 6 bases and J dropped 4; count of bases not matched to a gene: 7.

This clonotype occurred a few times. The gene calls are TRBV7-8 and TRBJ1-2; D is unresolved. CDR1 is SGHVS, CDR2 FQNEAQ, per germline. The CDR3 covers 14 residues. V was cut by 1 base and J by 4 bases, with 10 bases left in between. The CDR3 DNA reads TGTGCCAGCAGCTTAGAGGCGGTGGGCTATGGCTACACCTTC. It is translated as CASSLEAVGYGYTF.

Turning to this clonotype: A much larger clone is a single base away; this may be a read error. The rearrangement joins TRBV18 to TRBJ1-2, with D unresolved. The CDR3 runs 17 residues. Per germline, CDR1 KGHSH and CDR2 LQKENI. The CDR3 DNA reads as TGTGCCAGCTCACCGCTAAAAGGGCCAGGAAGGCGACATGGCTACGCCTTC. Translating it yields CASSPLKGPGRRHGYAF.

This clonotype was found many times. The chain couples TRBV4-2 to TRBJ2-2, with 9 nucleotides matching TRBD2. J gave up 6 bases and V 0 bases, and 8 bases lay outside the gene matches. CDR1 and CDR2 (germline): LGHNA, YNFKEQ. The CDR3 extends over 17 amino acids. The CDR3 nucleotides are TGTGCCAGCAGCCAAGATTCGGCGGGAGGGCCCCCCGGGGAGCTGTTTTTT. Protein product: CASSQDSAGGPPGELFF.

The V call is TRBV7-2, the J call TRBJ1-5; 7 positions agree with TRBD1. Germline V gives CDR1 SGHTA, CDR2 FQGNSA. The CDR3 covers 14 residues. Unmatched junction bases numbered 3, after V lost 4 bases and J lost 3 bases. The CDR3: CASSYTGDNQPQHF. CDR3 DNA sequence: TGTGCCAGCAGCTACACAGGGGACAATCAGCCCCAGCATTTT.

This clonotype was found a few times. The rearrangement links TRBV3-1 to TRBJ2-5, with a weak D call TRBD2 (5 bases). CDR1 and CDR2 (germline): LGHDT, YNNKEL (reference sequence). This CDR3 is built from 17 residues. V lost 4 bases to trimming and J lost 2 bases, with 20 bases between them. For the CDR3, the DNA is TGTGCCAGCAGCCCCCCCTCGGGTAGTCGGGGACAAGAGACCCAGTACTTC. Translating it yields CASSPPSGSRGQETQYF.

There are a few counts of this clonotype. V is TRBV6-2 or TRBV6-3 and J is TRBJ2-7, with 9 bases lining up with TRBD1. Trimming cost V 7 bases and J 7 bases; bases outside gene matches: 14. Germline assignment: CDR1 MNHEY and CDR2 SVGEGT. The CDR3 extends over 15 amino acids. CDR3 in amino acids: CASTPLDRGRGEQYF. CDR3 nucleotides: TGTGCCAGCACTCCGCTGGACAGGGGAAGAGGGGAGCAGTACTTC.

The sample holds a few counts of this clonotype. The chain uses TRBV7-9 and TRBJ2-3, with D hard to call. Germline V gene data show CDR1 as SEHNR and CDR2 as FQNEAQ (reference sequence). This CDR3 is built from 19 residues. Trimming removed 3 bases at V and 0 bases at J, with 22 bases between. The DNA of the CDR3 is TGTGCCAGCAGCTTTCCTACAGCCTACCGAGTTCCTAGCACAGATACGCAGTATTTT. Translation: CASSFPTAYRVPSTDTQYF.

This clonotype showed up just a few times. The V call is TRBV7-9, the J call TRBJ2-7, with 7 bases lining up with TRBD1. This CDR3 is 13 amino acids long. V lost 5 bases to trimming and J lost 2 bases; unmatched junction nucleotides: 3. Looked up from germline, CDR1 is SEHNR and CDR2 is FQNEAQ (reference sequence). The CDR3 bases are TGTGCCAGCAGCGACCAGGGGGCCTACGAGCAGTACTTC. Translated: CASSDQGAYEQYF.

This clonotype was found many times. In DNA, the CDR3 is TGTGCCAGCAGCCGCGGGGTGAACACTGAAGCTTTCTTT. This translates into CASSRGVNTEAFF. This chain connects TRBV18 to TRBJ1-1; D not resolved. V was pared by 8 bases and J by 0 bases, with 10 bases between. CDR1 KGHSH and CDR2 LQKENI come from the germline V gene. The CDR3 has 13 residues.

As to this clonotype: A much larger clonotype is one base distant, so this may be a read error. The DNA for the CDR3 is TGTGCCAGCTCACCACGGACGGCGGGAGGCGCTTCCTACAATGAGCAGTACTTC. Protein sequence: CASSPRTAGGASYNEQYF. This chain links TRBV18 with TRBJ2-1, with 8 bases matching TRBD2. The assigned J gene may be wrong: the sequence end matches TRBJ2-7 better. CDR1 is KGHSH, CDR2 LQKENI, per germline. The CDR3 extends over 18 amino acids.

Only a few counts were recorded for this clonotype. Just one base apart from a much larger clone, this may be a read error. The rearrangement links TRBV2 to TRBJ1-4; no definite D call. The CDR3 runs 15 residues. Trimming shortened V by 5 bases and J by 5 bases, and 15 bases separated the two germline ends. CDR1 and CDR2 (germline): SNHLY, FYNNEI. The CDR3 DNA reads TGTGCCAGCAGTTCATATAGCAGACGAAATGAAAAACTGTTTTTT. Encoded protein: CASSSYSRRNEKLFF.